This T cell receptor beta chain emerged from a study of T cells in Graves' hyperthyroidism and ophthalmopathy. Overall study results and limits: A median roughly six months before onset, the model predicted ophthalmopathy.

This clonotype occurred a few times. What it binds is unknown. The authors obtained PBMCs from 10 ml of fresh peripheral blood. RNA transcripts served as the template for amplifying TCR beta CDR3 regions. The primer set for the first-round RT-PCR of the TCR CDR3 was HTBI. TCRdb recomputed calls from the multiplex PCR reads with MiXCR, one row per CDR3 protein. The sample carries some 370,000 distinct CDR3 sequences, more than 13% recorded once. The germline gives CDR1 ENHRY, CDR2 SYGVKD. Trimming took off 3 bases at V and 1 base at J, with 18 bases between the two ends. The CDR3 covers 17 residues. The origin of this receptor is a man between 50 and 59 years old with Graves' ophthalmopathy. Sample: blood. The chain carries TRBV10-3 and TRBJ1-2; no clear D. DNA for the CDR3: TGTGCCATCAGTGACAGCCTCGCCGCCAAACTTAACTATGGCTACACCTTC. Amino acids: CAISDSLAAKLNYGYTF.